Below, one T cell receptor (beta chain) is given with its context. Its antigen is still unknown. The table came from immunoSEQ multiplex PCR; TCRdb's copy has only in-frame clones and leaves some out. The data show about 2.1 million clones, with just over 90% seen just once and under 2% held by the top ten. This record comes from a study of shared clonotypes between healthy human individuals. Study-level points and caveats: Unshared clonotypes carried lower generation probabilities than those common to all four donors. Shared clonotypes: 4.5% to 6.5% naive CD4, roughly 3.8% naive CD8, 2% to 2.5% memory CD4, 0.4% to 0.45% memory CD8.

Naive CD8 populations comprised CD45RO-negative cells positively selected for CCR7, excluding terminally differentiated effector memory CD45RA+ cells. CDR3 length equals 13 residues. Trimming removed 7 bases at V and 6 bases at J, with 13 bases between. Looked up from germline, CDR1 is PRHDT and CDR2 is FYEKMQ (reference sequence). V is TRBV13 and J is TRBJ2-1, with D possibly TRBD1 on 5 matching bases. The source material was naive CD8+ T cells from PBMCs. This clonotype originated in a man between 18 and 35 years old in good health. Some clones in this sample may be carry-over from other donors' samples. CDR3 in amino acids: CASISRDSNEQFF. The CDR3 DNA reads TGTGCCAGCATCTCCAGGGATTCCAATGAGCAGTTCTTC.